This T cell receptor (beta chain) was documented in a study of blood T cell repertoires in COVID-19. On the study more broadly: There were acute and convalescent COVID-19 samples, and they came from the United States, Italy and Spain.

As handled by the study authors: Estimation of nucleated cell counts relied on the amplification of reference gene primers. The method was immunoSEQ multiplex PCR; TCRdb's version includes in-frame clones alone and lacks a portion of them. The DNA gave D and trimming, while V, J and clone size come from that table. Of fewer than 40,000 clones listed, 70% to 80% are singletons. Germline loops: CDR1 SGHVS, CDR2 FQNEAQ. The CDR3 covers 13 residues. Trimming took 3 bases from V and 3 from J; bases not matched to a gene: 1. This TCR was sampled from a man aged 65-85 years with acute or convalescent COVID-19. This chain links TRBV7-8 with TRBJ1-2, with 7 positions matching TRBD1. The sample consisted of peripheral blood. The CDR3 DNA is TGTGCCAGCAGCTTCGACAGGGACTATGGCTACACCTTC. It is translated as CASSFDRDYGYTF.